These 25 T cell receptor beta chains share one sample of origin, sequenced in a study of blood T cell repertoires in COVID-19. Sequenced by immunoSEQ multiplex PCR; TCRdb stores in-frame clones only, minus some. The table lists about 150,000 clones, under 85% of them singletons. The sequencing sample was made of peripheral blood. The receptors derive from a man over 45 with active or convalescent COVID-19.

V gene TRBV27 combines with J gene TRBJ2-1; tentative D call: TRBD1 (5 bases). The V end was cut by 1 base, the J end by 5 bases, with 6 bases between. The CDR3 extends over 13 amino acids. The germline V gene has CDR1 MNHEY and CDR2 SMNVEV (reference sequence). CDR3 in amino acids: CASSLLGHNEQFF. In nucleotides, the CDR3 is TGTGCCAGCAGTTTATTGGGGCACAATGAGCAGTTCTTC.

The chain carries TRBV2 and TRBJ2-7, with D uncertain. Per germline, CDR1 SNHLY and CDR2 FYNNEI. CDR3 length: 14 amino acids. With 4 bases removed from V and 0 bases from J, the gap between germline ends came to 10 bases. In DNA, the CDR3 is TGTGCCAGCAGTGTACTTTTGAGCTCCTACGAGCAGTACTTC. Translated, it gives CASSVLLSSYEQYF.

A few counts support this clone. Here the CDR3 reads CASIPGREIDTQYF. In DNA form, the CDR3 reads TGTGCCAGCATTCCCGGGCGGGAAATAGATACGCAGTATTTT. The chain links TRBV28 to TRBJ2-3; D is perhaps TRBD2 (6 bases). Germline V gene data show CDR1 as MDHEN and CDR2 as SYDVKM. The V end lost 7 bases, the J end lost 5 bases, and 16 bases lay between the germline ends. The CDR3 is made up of 14 amino acids.

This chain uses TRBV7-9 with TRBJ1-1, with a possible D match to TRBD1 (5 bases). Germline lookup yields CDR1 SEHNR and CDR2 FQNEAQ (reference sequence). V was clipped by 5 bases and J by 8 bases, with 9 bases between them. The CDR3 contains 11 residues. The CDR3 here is CASSLGQEAFF. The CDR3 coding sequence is TGTGCCAGCAGCCTCGGACAAGAAGCTTTCTTT.

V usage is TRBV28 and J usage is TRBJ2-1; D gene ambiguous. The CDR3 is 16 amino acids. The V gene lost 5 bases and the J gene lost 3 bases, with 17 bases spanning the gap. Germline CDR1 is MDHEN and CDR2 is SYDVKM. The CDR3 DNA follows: TGTGCCAGCAGTCCAGCCACTGGCAGGCGCTACAATGAGCAGTTCTTC. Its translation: CASSPATGRRYNEQFF.

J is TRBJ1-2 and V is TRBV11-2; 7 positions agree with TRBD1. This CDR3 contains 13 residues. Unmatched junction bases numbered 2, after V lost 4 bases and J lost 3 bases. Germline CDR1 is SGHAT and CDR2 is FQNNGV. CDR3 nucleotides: TGTGCCAGCAGCTCTGACAGGGACTATGGCTACACCTTC. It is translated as CASSSDRDYGYTF.

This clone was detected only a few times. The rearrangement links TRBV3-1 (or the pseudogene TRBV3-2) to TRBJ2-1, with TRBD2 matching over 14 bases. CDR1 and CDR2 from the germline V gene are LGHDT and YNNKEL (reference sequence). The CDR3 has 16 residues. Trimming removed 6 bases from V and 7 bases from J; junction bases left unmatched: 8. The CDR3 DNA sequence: TGTGCCAGCAGTTGGGGACTAGCGGGAGTGAATAATGAGCAGTTCTTC. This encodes CASSWGLAGVNNEQFF.

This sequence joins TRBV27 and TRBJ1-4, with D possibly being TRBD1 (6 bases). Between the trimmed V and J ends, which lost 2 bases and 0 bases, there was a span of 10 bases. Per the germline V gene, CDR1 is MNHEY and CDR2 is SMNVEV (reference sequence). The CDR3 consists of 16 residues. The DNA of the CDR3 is TGTGCCAGCAGTTTAGGGGGCCACGCAACTAATGAAAAACTGTTTTTT. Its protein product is CASSLGGHATNEKLFF.

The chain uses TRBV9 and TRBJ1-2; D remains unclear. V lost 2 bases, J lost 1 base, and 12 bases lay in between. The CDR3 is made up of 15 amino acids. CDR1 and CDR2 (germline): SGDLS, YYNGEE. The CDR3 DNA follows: TGTGCCAGCAGCGTCGGAGGGCGGCATAACTATGGCTACACCTTC. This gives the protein CASSVGGRHNYGYTF.

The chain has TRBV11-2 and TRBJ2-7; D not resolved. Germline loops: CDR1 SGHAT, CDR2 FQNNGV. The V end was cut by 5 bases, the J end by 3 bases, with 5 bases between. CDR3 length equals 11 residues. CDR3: CASSRSYEQYF. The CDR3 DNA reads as TGTGCCAGCAGCCGCAGCTACGAGCAGTACTTC.

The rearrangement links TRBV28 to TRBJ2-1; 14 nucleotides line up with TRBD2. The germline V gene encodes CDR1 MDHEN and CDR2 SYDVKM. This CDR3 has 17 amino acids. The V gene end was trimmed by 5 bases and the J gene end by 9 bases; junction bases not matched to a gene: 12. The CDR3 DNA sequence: TGTGCCAGCAGTGCCCCCCCCGGGACTAGCGGGAGAGGTGAGCAGTTCTTC. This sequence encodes CASSAPPGTSGRGEQFF.

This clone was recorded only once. This CDR3 reads CASSSLAGSYGYTF. In DNA form, the CDR3 reads TGTGCCAGCAGCTCACTGGCGGGGAGCTATGGCTACACCTTC. The chain employs TRBV11-2 and TRBJ1-2; no clear D gene. The CDR3 has 14 residues. Trimming removed 4 bases at V and 4 bases at J, with 13 bases between. The germline V gene encodes CDR1 SGHAT and CDR2 FQNNGV.

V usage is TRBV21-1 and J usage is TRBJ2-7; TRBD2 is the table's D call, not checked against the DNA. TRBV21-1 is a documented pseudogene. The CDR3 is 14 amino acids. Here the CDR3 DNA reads TGTGCCAGCAGGGAGCGGGAGGGCCCGGTCGAGCAGTACTTC. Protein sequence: CASREREGPVEQYF.

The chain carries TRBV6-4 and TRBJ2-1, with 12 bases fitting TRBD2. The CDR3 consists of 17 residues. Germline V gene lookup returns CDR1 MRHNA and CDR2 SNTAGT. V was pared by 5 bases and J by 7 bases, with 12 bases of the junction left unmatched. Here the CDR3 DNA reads TGTGCCAGCAGTAGACTAGCGGGGGTTCTCTCAGGGAATGAGCAGTTCTTC. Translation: CASSRLAGVLSGNEQFF.

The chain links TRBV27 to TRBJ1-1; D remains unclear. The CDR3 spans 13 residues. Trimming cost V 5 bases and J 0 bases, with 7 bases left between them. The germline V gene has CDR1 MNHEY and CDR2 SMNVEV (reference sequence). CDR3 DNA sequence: TGTGCCAGCAGTCCCTGGCTGAACACTGAAGCTTTCTTT. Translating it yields CASSPWLNTEAFF.

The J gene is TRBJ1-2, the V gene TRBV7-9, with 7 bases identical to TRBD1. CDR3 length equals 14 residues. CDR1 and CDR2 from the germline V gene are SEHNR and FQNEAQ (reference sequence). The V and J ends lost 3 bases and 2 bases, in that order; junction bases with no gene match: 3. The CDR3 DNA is TGTGCCAGCAGCTTCGGGACAGCCAACTATGGCTACACCTTC. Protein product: CASSFGTANYGYTF.

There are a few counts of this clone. Here the CDR3 reads CASSPWTGVNEKLFF. The CDR3 region has the DNA TGTGCCAGCTCCCCATGGACAGGAGTTAATGAAAAACTGTTTTTT. This chain links TRBV18 with TRBJ1-4; 7 nucleotides line up with TRBD1. Germline loops: CDR1 KGHSH, CDR2 LQKENI. Germline trimming cut 6 bases from V and 4 bases from J; bases unmatched to any gene: 8. The CDR3 runs to 15 residues. The full variable domain, its missing parts supplied by reference TRBV18 and TRBJ1-4, is NAGVMQNPRHLVRRRGQEARLRCSPMKGHSHVYWYRQLPEEGLKFMVYLQKENIIDESGMPKERFSAEFPKEGPSILRIQQVVRGDSAAYFCASSPWTGVNEKLFFGSGTQLSVL.

The CDR3 is CASSMVGGANVLTF. In DNA form, the CDR3 reads TGTGCCAGTAGTATGGTCGGGGGGGCCAACGTCCTGACTTTC. The rearrangement links TRBV19 to TRBJ2-6; D is uncertain. CDR1 is LNHDA, CDR2 SQIVND, per germline (reference sequence). Trimming pared 3 bases from V and 4 bases from J, leaving 7 bases between. The CDR3 is 14 residues long.

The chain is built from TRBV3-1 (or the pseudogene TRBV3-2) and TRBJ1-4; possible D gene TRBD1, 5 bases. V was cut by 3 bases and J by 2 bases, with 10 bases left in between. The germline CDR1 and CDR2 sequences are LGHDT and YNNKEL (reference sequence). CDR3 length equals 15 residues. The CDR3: CASSHRVRTNEKLFF. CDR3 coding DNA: TGTGCCAGCAGCCACAGGGTGCGGACTAATGAAAAACTGTTTTTT.

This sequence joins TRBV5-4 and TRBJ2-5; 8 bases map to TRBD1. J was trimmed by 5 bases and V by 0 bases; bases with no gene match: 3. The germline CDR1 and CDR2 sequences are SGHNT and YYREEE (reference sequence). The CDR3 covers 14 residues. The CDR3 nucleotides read TGTGCCAGCAGCTTGGCACAGGGGGAGGAGACCCAGTACTTC. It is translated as CASSLAQGEETQYF. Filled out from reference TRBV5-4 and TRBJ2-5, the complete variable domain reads ETGVTQSPTHLIKTRGQQVTLRCSSQSGHNTVSWYQQALGQGPQFIFQYYREEENGRGNFPPRFSGLQFPNYSSELNVNALELDDSALYLCASSLAQGEETQYFGPGTRLLVL.

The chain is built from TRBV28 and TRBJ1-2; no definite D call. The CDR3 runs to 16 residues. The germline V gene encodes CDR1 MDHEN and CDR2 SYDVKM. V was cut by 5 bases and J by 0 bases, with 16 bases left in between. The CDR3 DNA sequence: TGTGCCAGCAGTACCTACGCCGGGTCCCCTAACTATGGCTACACCTTC. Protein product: CASSTYAGSPNYGYTF.

In DNA, the CDR3 is TGTGCCATCGCCGACGGGGGGAAAATGAACACTGAAGCTTTCTTT. It translates to CAIADGGKMNTEAFF. The V and J genes are TRBV6-5 and TRBJ1-1; tentative D call: TRBD1 (5 bases). V lost 10 bases and J lost 0, with 18 bases in between. CDR3 length: 15 amino acids. CDR1 MNHEY and CDR2 SVGAGI come from the germline V gene.

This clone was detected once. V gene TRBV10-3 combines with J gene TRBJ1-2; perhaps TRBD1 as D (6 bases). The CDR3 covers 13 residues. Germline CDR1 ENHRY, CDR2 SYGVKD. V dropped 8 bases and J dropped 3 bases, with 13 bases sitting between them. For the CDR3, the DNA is TGTGCCATCCAGGCAGGGGCGGACTATGGCTACACCTTC. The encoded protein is CAIQAGADYGYTF.

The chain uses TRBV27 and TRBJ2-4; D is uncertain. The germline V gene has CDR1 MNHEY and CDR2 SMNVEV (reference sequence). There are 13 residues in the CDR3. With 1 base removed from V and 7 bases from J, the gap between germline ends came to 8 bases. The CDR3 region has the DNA TGTGCCAGCAGTTTATACCCGAGCAACATTCAGTACTTC. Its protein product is CASSLYPSNIQYF.

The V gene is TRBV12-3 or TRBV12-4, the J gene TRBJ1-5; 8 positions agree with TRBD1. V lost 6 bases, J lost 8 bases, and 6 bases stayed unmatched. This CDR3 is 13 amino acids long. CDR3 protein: CASSRSGGEPQHF. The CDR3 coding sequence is TGTGCCAGCAGCCGCTCAGGGGGCGAGCCCCAGCATTTT.